The present entry profiles one TCR beta chain with its context. No antigen is known for it. Time point meaning: week 35, safety follow-up. Each dose delivered 300 ug of mutant IDH1 20-mer peptide subcutaneously with imiquimod. Across weeks 1, 3, 5, 7, 11, 15, 19 and 23, patients received a vaccination each time, eight in all. The data belong to a study of a mutant IDH1 vaccine in newly diagnosed glioma. The wider study: Once 4-6 weeks had passed after radiotherapy alone, vaccination started, or it started with temozolomide cycles. Treated patients comprised around 62% males and around 40% females, mean age 40.4 years. Every participant had undergone radiotherapy, temozolomide, or both before, and most underwent both.

The repertoire was sequenced with immunoSEQ multiplex PCR; TCRdb's copy has only in-frame clones and lacks some. The data contain under 60,000 clones, around 78% of them seen just once; the ten biggest clones take up approximately 12%. Germline V gene data show CDR1 as SGHRS and CDR2 as YFSETQ. The ends were cut back, 3 bases at V and 0 bases at J, with 11 bases in the middle. There are 15 residues in the CDR3. Here the sequenced sample was PBMCs, taken from a glioma patient whose treatment included an IDH1 peptide vaccine. The sequence came from a man aged 40-55 years with glioma. The chain couples TRBV5-1 to TRBJ2-3, with D maybe TRBD1 (6 bases). The CDR3 here is CASSSGQSSTDTQYF. The CDR3, as DNA: TGCGCCAGCAGCTCCGGACAGTCTAGCACAGATACGCAGTATTTT. Using reference TRBV5-1 and TRBJ2-3 for the parts outside the CDR3, the full variable domain is KAGVTQTPRYLIKTRGQQVTLSCSPISGHRSVSWYQQTPGQGLQFLFEYFSETQRNKGNFPGRFSGRQFSNSRSEMNVSTLELGDSALYLCASSSGQSSTDTQYFGPGTRLTVL.